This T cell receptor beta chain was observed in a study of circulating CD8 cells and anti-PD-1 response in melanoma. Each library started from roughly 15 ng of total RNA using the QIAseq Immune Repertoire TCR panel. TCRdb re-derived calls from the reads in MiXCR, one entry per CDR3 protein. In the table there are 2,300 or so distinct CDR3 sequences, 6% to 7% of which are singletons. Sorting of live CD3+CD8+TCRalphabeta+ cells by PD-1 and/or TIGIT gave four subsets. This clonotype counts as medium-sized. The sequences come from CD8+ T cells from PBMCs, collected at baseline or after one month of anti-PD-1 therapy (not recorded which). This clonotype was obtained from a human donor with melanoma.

Written as DNA, the CDR3 is TGCGCCAGCAGCCAAGAAGGGGGTATCAATGAGCAGTTCTTC. It yields the protein CASSQEGGINEQFF. This sequence joins TRBV4-1 and TRBJ2-1; maybe TRBD1 (6 bases). V lost 0 bases to trimming and J lost 6 bases, with 9 bases between them. Germline V CDR1 and CDR2: MGHRA, YSYEKL. The CDR3 runs to 14 residues.